A single sample gave rise to the 11 T cell receptor beta chains below, sequenced in a study of Graves' ophthalmopathy and Graves' hyperthyroidism. RNA served as the template for amplifying TCR beta CDR3 regions. Scientists carried out first-round RT-PCR using HTBI primers and then a second-round multiplex PCR. MiXCR, applied by TCRdb to the multiplex PCR reads, yields one record per CDR3 protein. Of 230,000 or so distinct CDR3 sequences in the sample, about 47% are singletons; the top ten hold roughly half. Sample: peripheral blood. Every receptor here comes from an adult man with Graves' ophthalmopathy.

CDR3 coding DNA: TGCGCCAGCAGCATACAGGGCAGAGATAATGGCTACACCTTC. It specifies CASSIQGRDNGYTF. The chain uses TRBV5-1 and TRBJ1-2; D may be TRBD1 (6 bases). Germline CDR1 SGHRS, CDR2 YFSETQ. The CDR3 loop spans 14 amino acids. V lost 4 bases and J 6 bases, leaving 16 bases between the germline ends.

This clonotype was found many times. For the CDR3, the DNA is TGCAGCGTTGAAGAGGGAAACACCATATATTTT. Its translation is CSVEEGNTIYF. The chain uses TRBV29-1 and TRBJ1-3; D not certain. This CDR3 is built from 11 residues. The germline CDR1 and CDR2 sequences are SQVTM and ANQGSEA. The V end was cut by 0 bases, the J end by 4 bases, with 1 base between. Full variable domain (rest looked up from reference TRBV29-1 and TRBJ1-3): SAVISQKPSRDICQRGTSLTIQCQVDSQVTMMFWYRQQPGQSLTLIATANQGSEATYESGFVIDKFPISRPNLTFSTLTVSNMSPEDSSIYLCSVEEGNTIYFGEGSWLTVV.

The chain couples TRBV12-5 to TRBJ1-1; D might be TRBD1 (5 bases). With 6 bases removed from V and 1 base from J, the gap between germline ends came to 9 bases. The CDR3 has 13 residues. Germline CDR1 LGHNT, CDR2 FRNRAP. CDR3 in DNA: TGTGCTAGTGGGATCGGGACGAACACTGAAGCTTTCTTT. Its protein product is CASGIGTNTEAFF.

Concerning this clonotype itself: The junction departs from the called germline gene at one end, perhaps through a read error. This chain connects TRBV7-9 to TRBJ2-5, with 8 nucleotides matching TRBD1. The CDR3 runs to 14 residues. Germline CDR1 reads SEHNR; CDR2 reads FQNEAQ (reference sequence). The chain's CDR3 is CANSAGGAWETQYF. The CDR3, as DNA: TGTGCCAACAGCGCAGGGGGCGCGTGGGAGACCCAGTACTTC.

The chain uses TRBV7-4 and TRBJ1-4; D ambiguous. Between the trimmed V and J ends, which lost 5 bases and 0 bases, there was a span of 10 bases. The CDR3 contains 15 residues. Germline CDR1 is SGHVT and CDR2 is SQSDAQ. The CDR3 protein is CASSNNDATNEKLFF. CDR3 DNA: TGTGCCAGCAGCAACAACGACGCAACTAATGAAAAACTGTTTTTT.

This clonotype has just one count. Relative to the germline gene, one junction end is altered; a read error may explain this. CDR3 in DNA: TGTGCCAGCACCTACGGCACTGAGGCTTTCTTT. It codes for CASTYGTEAFF. The chain joins TRBV7-9 to TRBJ1-1, with no clear D. The CDR3 has 11 amino acids. Germline V gene data show CDR1 as SEHNR and CDR2 as FQNEAQ (reference sequence).

The V call is TRBV5-8, the J call TRBJ1-6; 11 nucleotides line up with TRBD1. CDR1 is SGHTS and CDR2 is YDEGEE in the germline V gene. The trim removed 3 bases at V and 6 bases at J, leaving 2 bases unmatched. CDR3 length equals 15 residues. The CDR3: CASSSGTGGNSPLHF. CDR3 bases: TGTGCCAGCAGCTCCGGGACAGGGGGTAATTCACCCCTCCACTTT. The full variable domain, completed using reference TRBV5-8 and TRBJ1-6, is EAGVTQSPTHLIKTRGQQATLRCSPISGHTSVYWYQQALGLGLQFLLWYDEGEERNRGNFPPRFSGRQFPNYSSELNVNALELEDSALYLCASSSGTGGNSPLHFGNGTRLTVT.

The chain has TRBV4-1 and TRBJ2-5, with 14 bases aligning to TRBD2. This CDR3 has 17 amino acids. Per germline, CDR1 MGHRA and CDR2 YSYEKL. V shed 3 bases, J shed 4 bases, and the junction held 7 bases outside the gene matches. DNA of the CDR3: TGCGCCAGCAGCCATGTCCCCGGGACTAGCGGGAGAGAGACCCAGTACTTC. Protein sequence: CASSHVPGTSGRETQYF.

The chain is built from TRBV5-4 and TRBJ2-5; the D is unclear. Trimming removed 0 bases at V and 5 bases at J, with 14 bases between. Germline V lookup: CDR1 SGHNT, CDR2 YYREEE (reference sequence). The CDR3 consists of 15 residues. The CDR3 DNA follows: TGTGCCAGCAGCTTGGCCTCCCGAGTACGGGAGACCCAGTACTTC. Amino acid sequence: CASSLASRVRETQYF.

V is TRBV7-8 and J is TRBJ2-7; D remains unclear. V lost 6 bases and J 6 bases, leaving 18 bases between the germline ends. CDR3 length: 14 residues. The germline CDR1 and CDR2 sequences are SGHVS and FQNEAQ. The CDR3, as DNA: TGTGCCAGCAGGACGGGTGGCCCCTCCGGCGAGCAGTACTTC. As protein: CASRTGGPSGEQYF.

There are a few counts of this clonotype. Mismatch with germline at one junction end may stem from a read error. The chain employs TRBV5-1 and TRBJ2-7; 10 nucleotides agree with TRBD2. There are 15 residues in the CDR3. Looked up from germline, CDR1 is SGHRS and CDR2 is YFSETQ. CDR3 nucleotides: TGTGCCAGCAGTTTGGGGCTAGCGGGAGACTACGAGCAGTACTTC. As protein: CASSLGLAGDYEQYF. Together with reference TRBV5-1 and TRBJ2-7, the CDR3 gives the full variable domain: KAGVTQTPRYLIKTRGQQVTLSCSPISGHRSVSWYQQTPGQGLQFLFEYFSETQRNKGNFPGRFSGRQFSNSRSEMNVSTLELGDSALYLCASSLGLAGDYEQYFGPGTRLTVT.